These 9 T cell receptor beta chains originate from one sample sequenced in a study of blood T cell repertoires in COVID-19. TCRdb keeps only in-frame clones here, not all; method: immunoSEQ multiplex PCR. The table lists hundreds of thousands of clones, 90% of them singletons. The sequenced sample was PBMCs or T cells enriched from blood (not recorded which). These TCRs come from a woman under 30 with acute COVID-19.

The J gene is TRBJ2-1, the V gene TRBV4-3; TRBD2 agrees at 8 bases. Germline lookup yields CDR1 LGHNA and CDR2 YSLEER. Losses at the gene ends were 1 base for V and 4 bases for J; bases not matched to a gene: 6. CDR3 length equals 16 residues. The chain's CDR3 is CASSQGAGGVYNEQFF. CDR3 nucleotides: TGCGCCAGCAGCCAAGGGGCGGGAGGCGTATACAATGAGCAGTTCTTC.

This clone was detected once. This chain joins TRBV10-1 and TRBJ1-5, with 8 bases aligning to TRBD1. This CDR3 contains 15 residues. From germline, CDR1 is WNHNN and CDR2 SYGVQD (reference sequence). V lost 2 bases, J lost 5 bases, and 5 bases stayed unmatched. This CDR3 is CASSERDRRYQPQHF. The CDR3 DNA reads TGCGCCAGCAGTGAGCGGGACAGGAGATATCAGCCCCAGCATTTT.

This rearrangement joins TRBV7-2 to TRBJ1-6; TRBD1 aligns across 8 bases. The CDR3 totals 19 residues. CDR1 SGHTA and CDR2 FQGNSA come from the germline V gene. The V and J ends lost 4 bases and 6 bases, in that order; junction bases with no gene match: 17. In DNA, the CDR3 is TGTGCCAGCAGCTACGGACAGGGTCTTTCGCGATTCGGTAATTCACCCCTCCACTTT. It is translated as CASSYGQGLSRFGNSPLHF.

This chain connects TRBV30 to TRBJ2-1, with a possible D match to TRBD2 (6 bases). The length of the CDR3 is 15 residues. V lost 2 bases and J lost 0, with 11 bases in between. The germline gives CDR1 GTSNPN, CDR2 SVGIG (reference sequence). The CDR3 protein is CAWSRWRGSYNEQFF. In nucleotides, the CDR3 is TGTGCCTGGAGTCGGTGGCGGGGCTCCTACAATGAGCAGTTCTTC.

This clone appeared once. The CDR3 loop reads CAWTFLNEQFF. DNA of the CDR3: TGTGCCTGGACCTTCCTGAATGAGCAGTTCTTC. The chain has TRBV30 and TRBJ2-1; D remains unclear. Germline assignment: CDR1 GTSNPN and CDR2 SVGIG (reference sequence). V was trimmed by 4 bases and J by 7 bases, leaving 8 bases between them. The CDR3 runs to 11 residues.

The rearrangement links TRBV7-6 to TRBJ1-2; TRBD1 matches 7 bases. The CDR3 is 11 amino acids. Germline V gives CDR1 SGHVS, CDR2 FNYEAQ. The trim removed 8 bases at V and 6 bases at J, leaving 3 bases unmatched. CDR3 nucleotide sequence: TGTGCCAGCGAGGGGGCGCATGGCTACACCTTC. This sequence encodes CASEGAHGYTF.

The chain couples TRBV7-8 to TRBJ2-3; maybe TRBD1 (6 bases). Trimming left V 3 bases short and J 4 bases short, with 11 bases between. This CDR3 contains 14 residues. CDR1 and CDR2 from the germline V gene are SGHVS and FQNEAQ. The CDR3 loop is CASSFSGQPDTQYF. CDR3 coding DNA: TGTGCCAGCAGCTTCTCTGGACAGCCAGATACGCAGTATTTT.

The chain has TRBV27 and TRBJ1-4; the D gene is possibly TRBD1 (5 bases). The CDR3 sequence is 15 residues long. Germline loops: CDR1 MNHEY, CDR2 SMNVEV (reference sequence). Trimming removed 5 bases at V and 6 bases at J, with 16 bases between. This CDR3 is CASSARGGTDEKLFF. DNA for the CDR3: TGTGCCAGCAGTGCCCGGGGGGGGACGGATGAAAAACTGTTTTTT.

V and J are TRBV4-2 and TRBJ1-4, with D perhaps TRBD1 (5 bases). The CDR3 sequence is 18 residues long. CDR1 and CDR2 from the germline V gene are LGHNA and YNFKEQ. Trimming shortened V by 1 base and J by 6 bases, and 21 bases separated the two germline ends. The CDR3 here is CASSQVIHPGTVDEKLFF. The CDR3 nucleotides are TGTGCCAGCAGCCAAGTCATCCACCCCGGGACTGTAGATGAAAAACTGTTTTTT.